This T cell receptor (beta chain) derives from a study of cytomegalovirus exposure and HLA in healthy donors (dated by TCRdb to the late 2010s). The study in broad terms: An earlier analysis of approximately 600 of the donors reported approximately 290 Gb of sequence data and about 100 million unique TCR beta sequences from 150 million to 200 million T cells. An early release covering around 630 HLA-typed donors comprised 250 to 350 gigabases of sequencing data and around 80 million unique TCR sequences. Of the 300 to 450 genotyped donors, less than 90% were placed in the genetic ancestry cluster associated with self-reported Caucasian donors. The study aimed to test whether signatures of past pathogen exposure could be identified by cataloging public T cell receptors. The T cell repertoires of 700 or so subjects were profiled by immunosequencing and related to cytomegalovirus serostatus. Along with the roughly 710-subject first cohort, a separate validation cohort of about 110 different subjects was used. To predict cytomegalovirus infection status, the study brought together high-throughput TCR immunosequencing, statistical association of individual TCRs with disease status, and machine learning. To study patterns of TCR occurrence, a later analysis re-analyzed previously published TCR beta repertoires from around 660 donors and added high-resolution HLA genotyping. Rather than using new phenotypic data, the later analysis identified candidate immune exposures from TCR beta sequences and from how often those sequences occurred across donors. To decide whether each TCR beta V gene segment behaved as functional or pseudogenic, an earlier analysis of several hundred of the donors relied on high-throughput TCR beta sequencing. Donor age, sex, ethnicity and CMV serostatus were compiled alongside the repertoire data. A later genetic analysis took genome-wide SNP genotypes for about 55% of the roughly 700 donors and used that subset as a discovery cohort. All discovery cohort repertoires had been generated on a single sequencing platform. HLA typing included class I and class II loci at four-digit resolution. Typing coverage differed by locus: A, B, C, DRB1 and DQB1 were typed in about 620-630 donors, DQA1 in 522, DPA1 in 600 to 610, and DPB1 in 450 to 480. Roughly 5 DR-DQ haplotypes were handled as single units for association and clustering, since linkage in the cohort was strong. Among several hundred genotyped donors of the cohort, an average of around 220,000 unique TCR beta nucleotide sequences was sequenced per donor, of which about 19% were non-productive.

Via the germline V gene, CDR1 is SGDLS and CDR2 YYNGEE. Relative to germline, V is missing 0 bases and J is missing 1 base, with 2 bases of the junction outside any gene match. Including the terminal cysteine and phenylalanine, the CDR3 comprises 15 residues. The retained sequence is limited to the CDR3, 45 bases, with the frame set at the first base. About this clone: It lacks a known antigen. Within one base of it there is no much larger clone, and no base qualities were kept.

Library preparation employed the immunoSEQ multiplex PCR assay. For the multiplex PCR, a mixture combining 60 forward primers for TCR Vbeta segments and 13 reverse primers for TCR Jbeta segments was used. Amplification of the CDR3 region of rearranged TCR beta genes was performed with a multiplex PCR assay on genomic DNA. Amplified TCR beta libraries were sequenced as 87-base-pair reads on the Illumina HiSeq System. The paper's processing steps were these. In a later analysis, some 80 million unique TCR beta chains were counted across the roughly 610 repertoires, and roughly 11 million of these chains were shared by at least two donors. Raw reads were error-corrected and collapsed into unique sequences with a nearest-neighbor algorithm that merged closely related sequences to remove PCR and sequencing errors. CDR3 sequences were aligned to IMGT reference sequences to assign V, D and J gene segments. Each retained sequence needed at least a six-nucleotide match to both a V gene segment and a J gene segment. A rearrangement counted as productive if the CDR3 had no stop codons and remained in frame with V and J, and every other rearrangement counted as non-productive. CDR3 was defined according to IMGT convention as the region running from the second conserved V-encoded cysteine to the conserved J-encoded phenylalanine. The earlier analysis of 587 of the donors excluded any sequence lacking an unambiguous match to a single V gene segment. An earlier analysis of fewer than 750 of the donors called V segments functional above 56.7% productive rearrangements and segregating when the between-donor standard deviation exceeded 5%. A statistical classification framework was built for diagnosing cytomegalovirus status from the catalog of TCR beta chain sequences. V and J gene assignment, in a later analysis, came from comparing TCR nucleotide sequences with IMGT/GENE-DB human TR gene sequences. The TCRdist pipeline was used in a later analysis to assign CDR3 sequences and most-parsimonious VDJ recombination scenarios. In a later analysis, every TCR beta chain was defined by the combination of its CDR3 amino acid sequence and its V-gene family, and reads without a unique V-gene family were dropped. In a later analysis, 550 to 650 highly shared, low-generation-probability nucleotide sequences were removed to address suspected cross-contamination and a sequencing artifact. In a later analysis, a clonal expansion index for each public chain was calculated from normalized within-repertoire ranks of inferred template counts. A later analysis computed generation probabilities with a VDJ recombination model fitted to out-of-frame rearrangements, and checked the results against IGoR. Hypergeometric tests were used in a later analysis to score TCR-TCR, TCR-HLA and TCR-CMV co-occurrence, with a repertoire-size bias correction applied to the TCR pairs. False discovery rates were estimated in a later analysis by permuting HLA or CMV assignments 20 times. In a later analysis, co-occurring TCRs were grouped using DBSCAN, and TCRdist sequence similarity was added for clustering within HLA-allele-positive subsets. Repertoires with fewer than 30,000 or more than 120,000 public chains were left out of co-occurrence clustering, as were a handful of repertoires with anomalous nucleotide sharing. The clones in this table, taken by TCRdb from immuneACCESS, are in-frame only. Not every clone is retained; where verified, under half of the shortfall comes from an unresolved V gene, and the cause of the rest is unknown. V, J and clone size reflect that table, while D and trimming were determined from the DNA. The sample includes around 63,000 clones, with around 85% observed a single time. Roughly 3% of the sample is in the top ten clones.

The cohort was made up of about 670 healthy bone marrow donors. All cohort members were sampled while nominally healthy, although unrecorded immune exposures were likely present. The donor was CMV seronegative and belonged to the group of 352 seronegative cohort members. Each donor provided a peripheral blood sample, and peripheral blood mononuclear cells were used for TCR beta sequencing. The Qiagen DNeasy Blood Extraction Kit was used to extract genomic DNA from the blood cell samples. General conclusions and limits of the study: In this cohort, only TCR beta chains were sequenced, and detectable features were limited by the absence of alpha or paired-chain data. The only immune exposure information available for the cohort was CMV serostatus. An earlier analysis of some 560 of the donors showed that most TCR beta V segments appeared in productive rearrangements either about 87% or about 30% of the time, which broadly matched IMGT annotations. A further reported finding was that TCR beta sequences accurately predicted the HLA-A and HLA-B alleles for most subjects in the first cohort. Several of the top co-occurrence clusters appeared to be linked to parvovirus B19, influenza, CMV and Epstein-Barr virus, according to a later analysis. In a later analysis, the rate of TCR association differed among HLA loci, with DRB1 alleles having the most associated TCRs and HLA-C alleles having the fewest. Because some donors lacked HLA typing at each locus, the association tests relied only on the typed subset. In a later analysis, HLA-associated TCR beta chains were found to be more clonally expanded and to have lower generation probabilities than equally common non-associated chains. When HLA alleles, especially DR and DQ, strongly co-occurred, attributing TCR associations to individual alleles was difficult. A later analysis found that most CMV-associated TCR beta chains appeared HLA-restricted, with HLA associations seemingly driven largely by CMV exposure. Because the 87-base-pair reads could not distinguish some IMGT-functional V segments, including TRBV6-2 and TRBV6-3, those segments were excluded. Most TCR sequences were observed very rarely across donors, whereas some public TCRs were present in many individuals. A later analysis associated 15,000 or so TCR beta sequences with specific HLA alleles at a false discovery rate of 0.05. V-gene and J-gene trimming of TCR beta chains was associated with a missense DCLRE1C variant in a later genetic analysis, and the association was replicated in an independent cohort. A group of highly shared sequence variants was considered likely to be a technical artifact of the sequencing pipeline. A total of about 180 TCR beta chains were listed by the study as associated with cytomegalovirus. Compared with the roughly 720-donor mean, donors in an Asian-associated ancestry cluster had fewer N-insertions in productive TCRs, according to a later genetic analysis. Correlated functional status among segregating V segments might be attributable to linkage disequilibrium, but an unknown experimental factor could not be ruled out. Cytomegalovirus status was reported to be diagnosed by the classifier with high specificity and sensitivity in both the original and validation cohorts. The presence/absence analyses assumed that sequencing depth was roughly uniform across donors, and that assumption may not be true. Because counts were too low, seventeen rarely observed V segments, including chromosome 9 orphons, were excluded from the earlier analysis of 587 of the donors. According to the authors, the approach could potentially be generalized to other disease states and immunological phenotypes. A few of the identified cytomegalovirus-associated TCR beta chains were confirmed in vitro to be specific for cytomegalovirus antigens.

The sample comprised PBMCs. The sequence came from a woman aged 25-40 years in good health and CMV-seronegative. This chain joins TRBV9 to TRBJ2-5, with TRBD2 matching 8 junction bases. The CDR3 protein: CASSVGSGAQETQYF. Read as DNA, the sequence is TGTGCCAGCAGCGTAGGTAGCGGGGCCCAAGAGACCCAGTACTTC.